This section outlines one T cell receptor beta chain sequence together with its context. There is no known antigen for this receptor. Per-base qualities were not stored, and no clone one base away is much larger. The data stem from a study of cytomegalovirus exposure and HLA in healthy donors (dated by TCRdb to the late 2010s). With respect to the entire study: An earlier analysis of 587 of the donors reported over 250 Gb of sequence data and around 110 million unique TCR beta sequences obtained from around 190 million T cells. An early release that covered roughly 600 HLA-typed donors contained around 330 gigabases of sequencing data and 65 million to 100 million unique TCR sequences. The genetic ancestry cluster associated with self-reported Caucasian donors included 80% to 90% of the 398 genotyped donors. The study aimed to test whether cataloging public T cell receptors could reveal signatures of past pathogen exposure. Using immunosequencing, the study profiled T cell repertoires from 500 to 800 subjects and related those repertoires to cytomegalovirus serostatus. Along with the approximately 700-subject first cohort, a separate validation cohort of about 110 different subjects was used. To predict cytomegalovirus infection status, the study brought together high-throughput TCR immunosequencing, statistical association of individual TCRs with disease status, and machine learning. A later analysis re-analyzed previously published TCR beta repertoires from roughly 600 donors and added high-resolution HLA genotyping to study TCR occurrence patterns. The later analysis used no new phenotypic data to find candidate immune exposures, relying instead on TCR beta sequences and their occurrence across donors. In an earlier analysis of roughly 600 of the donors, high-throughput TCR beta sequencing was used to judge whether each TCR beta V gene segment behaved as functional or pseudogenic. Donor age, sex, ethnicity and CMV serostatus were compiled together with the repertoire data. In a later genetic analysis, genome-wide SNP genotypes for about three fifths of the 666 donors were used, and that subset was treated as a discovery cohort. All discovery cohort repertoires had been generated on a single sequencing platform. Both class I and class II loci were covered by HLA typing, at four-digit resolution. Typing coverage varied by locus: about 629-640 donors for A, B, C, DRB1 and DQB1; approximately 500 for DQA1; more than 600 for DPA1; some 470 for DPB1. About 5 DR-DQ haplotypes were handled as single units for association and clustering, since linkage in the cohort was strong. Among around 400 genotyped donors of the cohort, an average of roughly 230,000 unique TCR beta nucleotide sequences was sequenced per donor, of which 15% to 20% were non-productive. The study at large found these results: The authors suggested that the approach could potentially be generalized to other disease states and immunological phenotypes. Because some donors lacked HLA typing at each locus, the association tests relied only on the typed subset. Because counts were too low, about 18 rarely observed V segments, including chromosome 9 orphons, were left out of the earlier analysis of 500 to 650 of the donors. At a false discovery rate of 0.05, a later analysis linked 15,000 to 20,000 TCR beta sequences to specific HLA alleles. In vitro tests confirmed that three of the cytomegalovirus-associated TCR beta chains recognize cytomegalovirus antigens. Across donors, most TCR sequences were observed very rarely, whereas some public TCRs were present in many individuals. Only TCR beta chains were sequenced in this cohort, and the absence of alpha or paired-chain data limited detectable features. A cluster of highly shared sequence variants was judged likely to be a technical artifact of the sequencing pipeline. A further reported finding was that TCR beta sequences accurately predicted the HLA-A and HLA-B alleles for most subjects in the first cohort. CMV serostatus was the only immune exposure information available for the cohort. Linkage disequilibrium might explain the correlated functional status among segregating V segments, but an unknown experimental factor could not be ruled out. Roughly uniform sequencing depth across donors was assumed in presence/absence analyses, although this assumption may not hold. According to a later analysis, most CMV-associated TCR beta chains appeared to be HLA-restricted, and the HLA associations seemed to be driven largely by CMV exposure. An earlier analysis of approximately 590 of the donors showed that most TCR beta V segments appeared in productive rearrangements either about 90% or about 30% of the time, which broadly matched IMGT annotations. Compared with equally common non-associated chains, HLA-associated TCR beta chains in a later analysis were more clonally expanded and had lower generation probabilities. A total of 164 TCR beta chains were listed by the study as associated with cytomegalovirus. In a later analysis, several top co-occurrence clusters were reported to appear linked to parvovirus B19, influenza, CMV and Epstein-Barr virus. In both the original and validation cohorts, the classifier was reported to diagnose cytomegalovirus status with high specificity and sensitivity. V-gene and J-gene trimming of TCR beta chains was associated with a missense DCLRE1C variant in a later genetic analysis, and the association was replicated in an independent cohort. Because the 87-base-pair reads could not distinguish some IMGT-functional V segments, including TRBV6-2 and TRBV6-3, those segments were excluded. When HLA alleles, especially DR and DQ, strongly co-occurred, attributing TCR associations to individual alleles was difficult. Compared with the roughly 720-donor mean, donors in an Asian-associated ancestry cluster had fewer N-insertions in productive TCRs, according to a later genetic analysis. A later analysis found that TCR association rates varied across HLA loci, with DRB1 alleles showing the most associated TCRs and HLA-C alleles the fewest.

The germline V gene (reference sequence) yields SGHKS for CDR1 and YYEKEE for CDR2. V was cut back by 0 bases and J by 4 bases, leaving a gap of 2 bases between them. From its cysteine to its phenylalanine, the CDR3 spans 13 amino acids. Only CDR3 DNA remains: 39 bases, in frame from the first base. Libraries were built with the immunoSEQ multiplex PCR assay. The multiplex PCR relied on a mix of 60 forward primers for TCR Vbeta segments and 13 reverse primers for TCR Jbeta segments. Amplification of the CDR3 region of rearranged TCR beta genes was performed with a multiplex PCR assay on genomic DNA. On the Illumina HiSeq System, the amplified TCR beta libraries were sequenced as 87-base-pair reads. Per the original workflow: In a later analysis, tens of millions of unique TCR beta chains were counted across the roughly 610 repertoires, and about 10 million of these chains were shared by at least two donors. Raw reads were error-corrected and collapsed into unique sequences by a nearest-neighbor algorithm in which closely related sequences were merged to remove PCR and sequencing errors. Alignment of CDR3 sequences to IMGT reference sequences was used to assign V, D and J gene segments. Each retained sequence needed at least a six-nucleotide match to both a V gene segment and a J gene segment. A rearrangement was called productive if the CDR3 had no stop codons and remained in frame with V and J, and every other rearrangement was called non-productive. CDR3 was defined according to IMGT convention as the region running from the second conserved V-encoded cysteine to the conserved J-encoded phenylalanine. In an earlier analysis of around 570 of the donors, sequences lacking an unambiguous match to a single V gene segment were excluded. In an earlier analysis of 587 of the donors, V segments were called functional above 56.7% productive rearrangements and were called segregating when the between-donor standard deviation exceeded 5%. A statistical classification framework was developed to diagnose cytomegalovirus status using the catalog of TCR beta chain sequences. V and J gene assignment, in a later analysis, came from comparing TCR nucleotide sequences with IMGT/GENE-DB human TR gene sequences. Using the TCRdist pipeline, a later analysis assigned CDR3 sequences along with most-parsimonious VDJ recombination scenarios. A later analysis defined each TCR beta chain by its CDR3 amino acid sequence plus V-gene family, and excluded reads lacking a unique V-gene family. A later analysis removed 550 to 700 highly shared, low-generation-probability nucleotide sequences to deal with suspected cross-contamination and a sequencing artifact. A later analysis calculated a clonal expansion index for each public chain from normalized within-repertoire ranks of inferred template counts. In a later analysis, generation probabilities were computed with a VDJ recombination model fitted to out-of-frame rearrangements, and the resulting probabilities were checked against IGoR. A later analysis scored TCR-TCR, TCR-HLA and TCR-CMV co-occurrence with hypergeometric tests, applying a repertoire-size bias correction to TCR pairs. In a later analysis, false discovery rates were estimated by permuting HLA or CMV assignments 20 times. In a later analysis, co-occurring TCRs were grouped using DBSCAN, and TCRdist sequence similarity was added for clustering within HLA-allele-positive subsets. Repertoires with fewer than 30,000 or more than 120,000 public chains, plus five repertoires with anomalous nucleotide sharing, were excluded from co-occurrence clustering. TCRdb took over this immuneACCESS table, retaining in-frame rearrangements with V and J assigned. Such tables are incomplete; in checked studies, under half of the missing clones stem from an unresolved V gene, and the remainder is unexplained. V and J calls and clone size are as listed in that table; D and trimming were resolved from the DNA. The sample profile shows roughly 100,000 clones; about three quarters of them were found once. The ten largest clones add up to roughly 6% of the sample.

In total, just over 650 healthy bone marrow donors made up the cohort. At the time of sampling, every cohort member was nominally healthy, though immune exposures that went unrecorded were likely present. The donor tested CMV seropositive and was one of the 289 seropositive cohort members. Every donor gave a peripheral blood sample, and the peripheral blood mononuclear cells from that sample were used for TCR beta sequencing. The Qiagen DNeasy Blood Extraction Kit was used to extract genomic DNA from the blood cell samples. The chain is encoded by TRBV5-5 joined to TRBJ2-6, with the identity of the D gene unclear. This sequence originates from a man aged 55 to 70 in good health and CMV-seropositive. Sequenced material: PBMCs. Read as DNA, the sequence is TGTGCCAGCAGCTTGGCAGGGGCCAACGTCCTGACTTTC. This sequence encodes CASSLAGANVLTF.